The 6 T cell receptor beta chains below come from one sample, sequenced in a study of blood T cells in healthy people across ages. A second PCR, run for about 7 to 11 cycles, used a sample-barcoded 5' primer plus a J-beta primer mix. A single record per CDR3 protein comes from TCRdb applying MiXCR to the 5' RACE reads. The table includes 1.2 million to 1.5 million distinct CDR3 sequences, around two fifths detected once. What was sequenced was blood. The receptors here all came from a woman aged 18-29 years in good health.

CDR3 protein: CASSFQTGYNEQFF. Written as DNA, the CDR3 is TGTGCCAGCAGTTTTCAGACCGGCTACAATGAGCAGTTCTTC. The genes are TRBV12-3 or TRBV12-4 and TRBJ2-1; D is ambiguous. Trimming removed 3 bases at V and 3 bases at J, with 9 bases between. The CDR3 has 14 amino acids.

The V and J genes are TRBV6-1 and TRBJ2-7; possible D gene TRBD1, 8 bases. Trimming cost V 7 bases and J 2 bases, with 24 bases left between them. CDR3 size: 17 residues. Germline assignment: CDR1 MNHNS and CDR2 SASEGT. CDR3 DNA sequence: TGTGCCAGCACCGGGGAAGGGAGGGGACAGGCGACCTACGAGCAGTACTTC. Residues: CASTGEGRGQATYEQYF.

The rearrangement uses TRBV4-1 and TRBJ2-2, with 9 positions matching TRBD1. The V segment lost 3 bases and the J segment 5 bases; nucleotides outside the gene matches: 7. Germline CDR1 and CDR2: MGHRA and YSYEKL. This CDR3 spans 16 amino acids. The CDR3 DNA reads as TGCGCCAGCAGCCAGACGGGACAGGGCGGTACCGGGGAGCTGTTTTTT. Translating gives CASSQTGQGGTGELFF.

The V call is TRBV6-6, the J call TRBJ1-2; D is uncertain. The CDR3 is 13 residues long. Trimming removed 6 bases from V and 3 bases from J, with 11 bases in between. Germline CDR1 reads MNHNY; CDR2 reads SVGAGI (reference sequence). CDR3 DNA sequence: TGTGCCAGCAGGGCAGCTGGGGACTATGGCTACACCTTC. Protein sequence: CASRAAGDYGYTF.

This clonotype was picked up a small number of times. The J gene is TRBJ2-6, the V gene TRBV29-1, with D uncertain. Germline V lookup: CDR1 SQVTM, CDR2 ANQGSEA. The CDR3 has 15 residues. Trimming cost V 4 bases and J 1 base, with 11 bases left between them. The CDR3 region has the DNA TGCAGCGTTGCGGCCGGTTCTTCTGGGGCCAACGTCCTGACTTTC. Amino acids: CSVAAGSSGANVLTF.

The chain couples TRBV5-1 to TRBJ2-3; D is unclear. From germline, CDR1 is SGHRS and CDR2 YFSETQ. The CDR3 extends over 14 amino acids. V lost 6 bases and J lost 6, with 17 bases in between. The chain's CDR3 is CASMKASLLDTQYF. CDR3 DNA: TGCGCCAGCATGAAGGCGTCTTTGCTTGATACGCAGTATTTT.